The 28 T cell receptor beta chains in this list originate from one sample, sequenced in a study of blood T cell repertoires in COVID-19. The data were produced by immunoSEQ multiplex PCR, yet TCRdb's version contains in-frame clones alone and is incomplete. The data contain around 180,000 clones, approximately 88% of them singletons. Sample: peripheral blood. The receptors here all came from a woman aged 25-40 years with acute or convalescent COVID-19.

The V gene is TRBV6-6, the J gene TRBJ1-6, with D maybe TRBD1 (6 bases). The CDR3 loop spans 16 amino acids. Germline V gene sequence: CDR1 MNHNY, CDR2 SVGAGI (reference sequence). V was clipped by 6 bases and J by 4 bases, with 16 bases between them. The CDR3 region is CASSYLNREYNSPLHF. CDR3 sequence (DNA): TGTGCCAGCAGCTACCTCAACAGGGAGTATAATTCACCCCTCCACTTT.

The J gene is TRBJ1-3, the V gene TRBV2; no reliable D call. The CDR3 has 15 amino acids. Germline CDR1 SNHLY, CDR2 FYNNEI. V lost 6 bases to trimming and J lost 1 base, with 13 bases between them. The CDR3: CASRALQLSGNTIYF. The CDR3 region has the DNA TGTGCCAGCAGGGCCTTACAGCTTTCTGGAAACACCATATATTTT.

The V call is TRBV9, the J call TRBJ1-2; TRBD1 matches at 9 bases. V was clipped by 4 bases and J by 4 bases; unmatched bases: 8. Germline V gene sequence: CDR1 SGDLS, CDR2 YYNGEE. This CDR3 comprises 15 residues. The CDR3 sequence: CASSKTGGAGYGYTF. The DNA of the CDR3 is TGTGCCAGCAGCAAAACAGGGGGCGCGGGCTATGGCTACACCTTC. Drawing the rest from reference TRBV9 and TRBJ1-2, the complete variable domain is DSGVTQTPKHLITATGQRVTLRCSPRSGDLSVYWYQQSLDQGLQFLIQYYNGEERAKGNILERFSAQQFPDLHSELNLSSLELGDSALYFCASSKTGGAGYGYTFGSGTRLTVV.

The genes are TRBV11-2 and TRBJ2-3, with 11 positions matching TRBD2. CDR3 length equals 16 residues. V lost 1 base and J lost 4; bases outside the gene matches: 4. Germline V gives CDR1 SGHAT, CDR2 FQNNGV. This CDR3 reads CASSLVASGRSDTQYF. The CDR3 DNA sequence: TGTGCCAGCAGCTTAGTCGCTAGCGGGAGGTCAGATACGCAGTATTTT.

The rearrangement links TRBV6-1 to TRBJ1-2; 9 bases are a match to TRBD1. This CDR3 has 15 amino acids. The ends lost 3 bases at V and 7 bases at J; junction bases unmatched: 9. CDR1 and CDR2 from the germline V gene are MNHNS and SASEGT. In DNA form, the CDR3 reads TGTGCCAGCAGTGATTCTCCGGGACAGGGTGGTGGCTACACCTTC. Translated, it gives CASSDSPGQGGGYTF.

This chain links TRBV30 with TRBJ1-5, with a possible D match to TRBD1 (6 bases). The CDR3 is made up of 14 amino acids. Germline values: CDR1 GTSNPN, CDR2 SVGIG (reference sequence). Trimming left V 2 bases short and J 5 bases short, with 13 bases between. The CDR3, as DNA: TGTGCCTGGAGTCCCGGGACACGAGATCAGCCCCAGCATTTT. This codes for CAWSPGTRDQPQHF.

The rearrangement joins TRBV5-1 to TRBJ2-5, with TRBD2 matching 8 bases. Germline trimming cut 0 bases from V and 5 bases from J; bases unmatched to any gene: 6. Germline V gene data show CDR1 as SGHRS and CDR2 as YFSETQ. The CDR3 has 15 residues. For the CDR3, the DNA is TGCGCCAGCAGCTTGGGAGCGGGAGCGGGTGAGACCCAGTACTTC. As protein: CASSLGAGAGETQYF.

This clone appeared a few times. The chain carries TRBV18 and TRBJ2-1; no definite D call. Trimming pared 6 bases from V and 4 bases from J, leaving 22 bases between. The CDR3 contains 17 residues. From germline, CDR1 is KGHSH and CDR2 LQKENI. CDR3 nucleotides: TGTGCCAGCTCTCAAAGGATTGCAACACAGAGTTACAATGAGCAGTTCTTC. It encodes CASSQRIATQSYNEQFF. Full variable domain (rest looked up from reference TRBV18 and TRBJ2-1): NAGVMQNPRHLVRRRGQEARLRCSPMKGHSHVYWYRQLPEEGLKFMVYLQKENIIDESGMPKERFSAEFPKEGPSILRIQQVVRGDSAAYFCASSQRIATQSYNEQFFGPGTRLTVL.

The CDR3 spells CASSGAGTRVYEQYF. DNA for the CDR3: TGTGCCAGCAGCGGAGCCGGGACTAGGGTATACGAGCAGTACTTC. The chain employs TRBV5-4 and TRBJ2-7; 8 nucleotides match TRBD2. The germline V gene has CDR1 SGHNT and CDR2 YYREEE (reference sequence). The J segment lost 4 bases and the V segment lost 4 bases, leaving 10 bases of the junction unmatched. CDR3 length equals 15 residues.

J is TRBJ1-4 and V is TRBV15; maybe TRBD1 (6 bases). V was pared by 0 bases and J by 8 bases, with 16 bases between. The length of the CDR3 is 16 residues. In germline, CDR1 is LNHNV, CDR2 YYDKDF (reference sequence). The CDR3 DNA is TGTGCCACCAGCAGAGATATGGTGTTAACAGGGGAAAAACTGTTTTTT. Its protein product is CATSRDMVLTGEKLFF.

The rearrangement uses TRBV9 and TRBJ2-3; TRBD2 agrees at 11 bases. Germline lookup yields CDR1 SGDLS and CDR2 YYNGEE. J lost 0 bases, V lost 4 bases, and 7 bases had no gene match. The CDR3 is 17 residues long. CDR3 DNA: TGTGCCAGCAGCCCCGGACTAGCGGGCCGTAGCACAGATACGCAGTATTTT. It is translated as CASSPGLAGRSTDTQYF.

CDR3 region: CSASPSGTNTEAFF. The CDR3 nucleotides are TGCAGCGCATCTCCATCAGGAACCAACACTGAAGCTTTCTTT. The V call is TRBV29-1, the J call TRBJ1-1; D gene ambiguous. This CDR3 has 14 residues. The germline V and J ends were trimmed by 7 bases and 2 bases, with 17 bases remaining between them. CDR1 and CDR2 (germline): SQVTM, ANQGSEA.

The gene calls are TRBV6-5 and TRBJ2-5; the D gene is possibly TRBD1 (7 bases). The CDR3 has 13 amino acids. Trimming pared 8 bases from V and 2 bases from J, leaving 12 bases between. Germline lookup yields CDR1 MNHEY and CDR2 SVGAGI. DNA for the CDR3: TGTGCCAGCGGCGCAGGGGGGCAAGAGACCCAGTACTTC. Its translation: CASGAGGQETQYF.

The V and J genes are TRBV7-9 and TRBJ1-4; 8 bases match TRBD1. CDR1 and CDR2 from the germline V gene are SEHNR and FQNEAQ (reference sequence). Trimming took 5 bases from V and 7 from J; bases not matched to a gene: 12. This CDR3 has 16 residues. Here the CDR3 DNA reads TGTGCCAGCAGCCTTTCCGTCGGTACAGGGGGTGAAAAACTGTTTTTT. Its protein product is CASSLSVGTGGEKLFF.

This clone showed up just once. The chain recombines TRBV14 with TRBJ2-7, with a tentative D call TRBD1 (6 bases). Trimming pared 4 bases from V and 5 bases from J, leaving 9 bases between. Germline CDR1 reads SGHDN; CDR2 reads FVKESK. This CDR3 contains 12 residues. The DNA for the CDR3 is TGTGCCAGCAGCCTTACAGGGAACGAGCAGTACTTC. Its protein is CASSLTGNEQYF.

The V call is TRBV5-1, the J call TRBJ2-7, with 9 bases aligning to TRBD2. V gave up 3 bases and J gave up 4 bases; unmatched junction bases: 11. This CDR3 region has 16 residues. Germline V lookup: CDR1 SGHRS, CDR2 YFSETQ. CDR3 bases: TGCGCCAGCAGCTCTTACAGCGGGAGGAACAGTTACGAGCAGTACTTC. Translation: CASSSYSGRNSYEQYF.

The genes are TRBV19 and TRBJ2-7; D is possibly TRBD1 (6 bases). Trimming cost V 4 bases and J 5 bases, with 12 bases left between them. This CDR3 region has 13 residues. Germline V lookup: CDR1 LNHDA, CDR2 SQIVND (reference sequence). The CDR3 protein is CASSRTVFNEQYF. The CDR3 DNA is TGTGCCAGTAGTAGGACAGTTTTCAACGAGCAGTACTTC.

This chain joins TRBV5-1 and TRBJ2-1, with TRBD2 matching over 14 bases. Germline values: CDR1 SGHRS, CDR2 YFSETQ. V was pared by 4 bases and J by 3 bases, with 3 bases of the junction left unmatched. CDR3 length: 16 residues. The CDR3 DNA is TGCGCCAGCAGCACAGGACTAGCGGGGGGCTACAATGAGCAGTTCTTC. Its protein product is CASSTGLAGGYNEQFF. The whole variable domain, remainder taken from reference TRBV5-1 and TRBJ2-1, is KAGVTQTPRYLIKTRGQQVTLSCSPISGHRSVSWYQQTPGQGLQFLFEYFSETQRNKGNFPGRFSGRQFSNSRSEMNVSTLELGDSALYLCASSTGLAGGYNEQFFGPGTRLTVL.

This clone was seen a few times. J is TRBJ2-1 and V is TRBV29-1; D possibly corresponds to TRBD2 (5 bases). Germline V gene lookup returns CDR1 SQVTM and CDR2 ANQGSEA. The V end was cut by 7 bases, the J end by 4 bases, with 5 bases between. The CDR3 length is 10 residues. This CDR3 is CSGGYNEQFF. Here the CDR3 DNA reads TGCAGCGGCGGGTACAATGAGCAGTTCTTC.

Here the CDR3 DNA reads TGCGCCAGCAGCCGACAGGGGAGCTCCTACGAGCAGTACTTC. Residues: CASSRQGSSYEQYF. V and J are TRBV5-1 and TRBJ2-7, with TRBD1 matching over 8 bases. V lost 4 bases to trimming and J lost 0 bases; unmatched junction nucleotides: 3. Germline loops: CDR1 SGHRS, CDR2 YFSETQ. The CDR3 covers 14 residues.

This CDR3 reads CASSQGLLAGGTEQFF. CDR3 DNA sequence: TGTGCCAGCAGCCAAGGCTTACTAGCGGGAGGGACTGAGCAGTTCTTC. The gene calls are TRBV3-1 (or the pseudogene TRBV3-2) and TRBJ2-1; 13 bases are a match to TRBD2. CDR3 length equals 16 residues. Trimming at V came to 1 base and at J to 9 bases, leaving 6 bases not matched to a gene. Per the germline V gene, CDR1 is LGHDT and CDR2 is YNNKEL (reference sequence).

The V and J genes are TRBV15 and TRBJ1-1, with D maybe TRBD1 (5 bases). CDR1 is LNHNV and CDR2 is YYDKDF in the germline V gene (reference sequence). The CDR3 sequence is 14 residues long. V lost 0 bases and J lost 0, with 5 bases in between. CDR3: CATSRDRVNTEAFF. The CDR3 bases are TGTGCCACCAGCAGAGACAGGGTGAACACTGAAGCTTTCTTT.

V usage is TRBV6-5 and J usage is TRBJ1-1; D unresolved. CDR1 is MNHEY and CDR2 is SVGAGI in the germline V gene. V shed 5 bases and J shed 1 base, with 8 bases lying between them. This CDR3 has 13 amino acids. CDR3 loop: CASSTESNTEAFF. The CDR3 DNA is TGTGCCAGCAGTACAGAATCGAACACTGAAGCTTTCTTT.

This clone was counted once. CDR3 loop: CASSEPPGTGELFF. DNA for the CDR3: TGCGCCAGCAGCGAACCCCCGGGGACCGGGGAGCTGTTTTTT. The J gene is TRBJ2-2, the V gene TRBV5-1; possibly TRBD2 for D (5 bases). Germline CDR1 reads SGHRS; CDR2 reads YFSETQ. Trimming left V 4 bases short and J 5 bases short, with 12 bases between. The CDR3 length is 14 residues.

This clone was observed a handful of times. The chain couples TRBV6-5 to TRBJ2-1; D gene ambiguous. Germline CDR1 MNHEY, CDR2 SVGAGI. The CDR3 contains 12 residues. V dropped 6 bases and J dropped 8 bases, with 11 bases sitting between them. Here the CDR3 DNA reads TGTGCCAGCAGCTTAAAAAGAGATGAGCAGTTCTTC. Its translation is CASSLKRDEQFF.

The chain combines TRBV9 with TRBJ2-1; 7 positions match TRBD1. This CDR3 is 15 amino acids long. The ends lost 4 bases at V and 6 bases at J; junction bases unmatched: 10. Germline CDR1 and CDR2: SGDLS and YYNGEE. This CDR3 reads CASSPKQGFGNEQFF. The DNA for the CDR3 is TGTGCCAGCAGCCCGAAACAGGGGTTTGGCAATGAGCAGTTCTTC.

The genes are TRBV30 and TRBJ1-6; D gene uncertain. This CDR3 has 12 amino acids. The V gene's germline CDR1 is GTSNPN and CDR2 SVGIG (reference sequence). Trimming shortened V by 2 bases and J by 10 bases, and 9 bases separated the two germline ends. The CDR3 DNA follows: TGTGCCTGGAGTACTACCGGCTCACCCCTCCACTTT. This gives the protein CAWSTTGSPLHF.

The chain recombines TRBV7-8 with TRBJ1-5; a weak D match, TRBD1 (5 bases). The ends were cut back, 4 bases at V and 8 bases at J, with 15 bases in the middle. Germline assignment: CDR1 SGHVS and CDR2 FQNEAQ. The CDR3 is made up of 14 amino acids. CDR3 coding DNA: TGTGCCAGCAGCTCAAACGGGGGTCCCGAGCCCCAGCATTTT. Translation: CASSSNGGPEPQHF.